The clone carrying this T cell receptor (beta chain) has more than one count but fewer than ten. Its specificity is not known. The data originate from a study of OX40 agonist ivuxolimab in advanced cancers. The study, taken as a whole, reports: On average, CD8+ T cells had more expanded clones than CD4+. Researchers did not determine the expanded peripheral T cells' antigen specificity.

Assay used: immunoSEQ multiplex PCR; TCRdb lists only in-frame clones, some missing. The data show 43,000 or so clones, just under 90% seen once. This CDR3 is 15 amino acids long. CDR1 is SQVTM and CDR2 is ANQGSEA in the germline V gene. V lost 2 bases, J lost 5 bases, and 18 bases lay in between. The receptor comes from an adult with an advanced solid tumor such as melanoma, head and neck, liver or kidney cancer. The sample in question was CD4+ or CD8+ T cells sorted from blood, obtained in a trial of the OX40 agonist ivuxolimab. The rearrangement links TRBV29-1 to TRBJ2-5; tentative D call: TRBD1 (5 bases). This CDR3 is CSVESDLGRAETQYF. In DNA, the CDR3 is TGCAGCGTTGAATCTGATTTGGGGCGAGCGGAGACCCAGTACTTC. The whole variable domain, remainder taken from reference TRBV29-1 and TRBJ2-5, is SAVISQKPSRDICQRGTSLTIQCQVDSQVTMMFWYRQQPGQSLTLIATANQGSEATYESGFVIDKFPISRPNLTFSTLTVSNMSPEDSSIYLCSVESDLGRAETQYFGPGTRLLVL.